These 9 T cell receptor beta chains were all obtained from the same sample, sequenced in a study of shared clonotypes between healthy human individuals. CD45RO-negative CD8 cells positively selected for CCR7 made up the naive population, which excluded terminally differentiated effector memory CD45RA+ cells. Generated by immunoSEQ multiplex PCR, the TCRdb table keeps only in-frame clones and is missing some. The sample contains about 2.1 million clones, 90% to 95% of which appear only once. The sample comprised naive CD8+ T cells from PBMCs. The receptors shown here come from a man aged 18 to 30 in good health. Some clones in this sample may be carry-over from other donors' samples.

V usage is TRBV30 and J usage is TRBJ2-7; D remains unclear. This CDR3 spans 12 amino acids. From germline, CDR1 is GTSNPN and CDR2 SVGIG (reference sequence). Trimming pared 1 base from V and 7 bases from J, leaving 11 bases between. The CDR3 is CAWSEVGWEQYF. CDR3 in DNA: TGTGCCTGGAGTGAGGTAGGGTGGGAGCAGTACTTC.

This rearrangement joins TRBV28 to TRBJ2-7; tentatively, D is TRBD1 (5 bases). V lost 1 base and J 2 bases, leaving 9 bases between the germline ends. This CDR3 has 14 residues. Germline loops: CDR1 MDHEN, CDR2 SYDVKM. The CDR3: CASSLSTVPYEQYF. The CDR3 nucleotides read TGTGCCAGCAGTTTATCGACAGTACCCTACGAGCAGTACTTC.

The chain has TRBV7-6 and TRBJ2-1; weak D call: TRBD2 (6 bases). The CDR3 runs 14 residues. Germline CDR1 SGHVS, CDR2 FNYEAQ. Between the trimmed V and J ends, which lost 5 bases and 7 bases, there was a span of 15 bases. DNA of the CDR3: TGTGCCAGCAGCCCAACGGGGGTGTTGAATGAGCAGTTCTTC. It codes for CASSPTGVLNEQFF.

Notes on this clone: The sample carries other DNA sequences with the same CDR3. In DNA, the CDR3 is TGCAGCGTTGAAGATGCCTACGAGCAGTACTTC. It encodes CSVEDAYEQYF. This chain links TRBV29-1 with TRBJ2-7, with D uncertain. The CDR3 extends over 11 amino acids. The V and J ends lost 0 bases and 2 bases respectively, with 2 bases between them. Germline V gene lookup returns CDR1 SQVTM and CDR2 ANQGSEA.

The genes are TRBV5-1 and TRBJ2-7; 8 bases fit TRBD2. The V gene end was trimmed by 4 bases and the J gene end by 6 bases; junction bases not matched to a gene: 6. This CDR3 has 13 residues. CDR1 and CDR2 from the germline V gene are SGHRS and YFSETQ. CDR3 in amino acids: CASSPGLVGEQYF. DNA of the CDR3: TGCGCCAGCAGCCCGGGACTAGTTGGCGAGCAGTACTTC.

The gene calls are TRBV6-1 and TRBJ2-7, with 9 bases matching TRBD2. The CDR3 totals 14 residues. V lost 8 bases to trimming and J lost 2 bases; unmatched junction nucleotides: 7. Looked up from germline, CDR1 is MNHNS and CDR2 is SASEGT. Written as DNA, the CDR3 is TGTGCCAGCGGGATTGCGGGAGGGACCTACGAGCAGTACTTC. It specifies CASGIAGGTYEQYF.

A remark on this clone: Additional DNA sequences in this sample encode the identical CDR3. This rearrangement joins TRBV27 to TRBJ2-7; no definite D call. The V gene's germline CDR1 is MNHEY and CDR2 SMNVEV (reference sequence). The CDR3 is 13 residues long. V gave up 8 bases and J gave up 2 bases, with 13 bases separating them. This CDR3 is CASALGSTYEQYF. Here the CDR3 DNA reads TGTGCCAGCGCTCTGGGTTCTACCTACGAGCAGTACTTC.

The chain has TRBV28 and TRBJ2-1; perhaps TRBD2 as D (6 bases). The CDR3 runs to 14 residues. V lost 5 bases and J lost 2, with 10 bases in between. From germline, CDR1 is MDHEN and CDR2 SYDVKM. The CDR3 here is CASSPRGTYNEQFF. The CDR3, as DNA: TGTGCCAGCAGTCCCCGCGGGACCTACAATGAGCAGTTCTTC.

The V gene is TRBV9, the J gene TRBJ1-3; a possible D gene is TRBD1 (5 bases). Per the germline V gene, CDR1 is SGDLS and CDR2 is YYNGEE. The CDR3 is 16 amino acids. Trimming stripped 3 bases from V and 0 bases from J, with 13 bases between. The CDR3 loop reads CASSASGRNSGNTIYF. The CDR3 nucleotides are TGTGCCAGCAGCGCCTCGGGACGGAACTCTGGAAACACCATATATTTT.